Below, 10 T cell receptor beta chains from the same sample are listed, as sequenced in a study of blood T cell repertoires in COVID-19 (TCRdb year 2020). Library method: the immunoSEQ multiplex PCR assay. Sourced from immuneACCESS, this table was stored by TCRdb with only in-frame sequences that have V and J called. A share of the clones is absent; for the studies checked, an unresolved V gene accounts for under half, and the remainder has no known explanation. Across this sample there are about 110,000 clones, with 84% seen only once. The ten largest clones represent roughly 7.7% of the sample. Sequenced material: peripheral blood. These receptors all stem from an elderly woman with active or convalescent COVID-19.

This rearrangement joins TRBV24-1 to TRBJ1-2, with a possible D match to TRBD1 (5 bases). The germline V gene has CDR1 KGHDR and CDR2 SFDVKD. This CDR3 region has 14 residues. V dropped 2 bases and J dropped 2 bases, with 8 bases sitting between them. Written as DNA, the CDR3 is TGTGCCACCAGTGATTCTGCAGGGAACTATGGCTACACCTTC. This translates into CATSDSAGNYGYTF.

This chain joins TRBV21-1 and TRBJ2-7; no check of the table's D call, TRBD2, against the DNA was made. TRBV21-1 is a pseudogene locus. This CDR3 is 16 amino acids long. CDR3 in DNA: TGTGCCAGCAGCCCCCAAGGACTAGCGGGAGTCGGCGAGCAGTACTTC. It yields the protein CASSPQGLAGVGEQYF.

The chain employs TRBV6-2 or TRBV6-3 and TRBJ2-7, with D perhaps matching TRBD2 (6 bases). CDR1 MNHEY and CDR2 SVGEGT come from the germline V gene. The V end lost 2 bases, the J end lost 0 bases, and 11 bases lay between the germline ends. CDR3 length: 15 amino acids. CDR3 loop: CASSYRDGSSYEQYF. CDR3 nucleotides: TGTGCCAGCAGTTACAGGGACGGGAGCTCCTACGAGCAGTACTTC.

This rearrangement joins TRBV7-8 to TRBJ2-1; D unresolved. Germline V CDR1 and CDR2: SGHVS, FQNEAQ. V was trimmed by 5 bases and J by 2 bases, leaving 7 bases between them. CDR3 length equals 13 residues. The CDR3 loop is CASSPGPYNEQFF. In nucleotides, the CDR3 is TGTGCCAGCAGCCCTGGCCCCTACAATGAGCAGTTCTTC.

V is TRBV2 and J is TRBJ1-1; D is perhaps TRBD1 (5 bases). The V end was cut by 4 bases, the J end by 3 bases, with 15 bases between. Germline V CDR1 and CDR2: SNHLY, FYNNEI. This CDR3 comprises 15 residues. CDR3 DNA: TGTGCCAGCAGTGGCAGTTCATCCAGGGACACTGAAGCTTTCTTT. This codes for CASSGSSSRDTEAFF.

V gene TRBV19 combines with J gene TRBJ2-1; maybe TRBD2 (6 bases). V lost 4 bases and J lost 7, with 23 bases in between. In germline, CDR1 is LNHDA, CDR2 SQIVND (reference sequence). This CDR3 has 17 residues. The CDR3 DNA is TGTGCCAGTAGTACCCCCCTTAGCGGTAGAGAGAATAATGAGCAGTTCTTC. Translation: CASSTPLSGRENNEQFF.

The V gene is TRBV11-2, the J gene TRBJ2-1; TRBD1 matches 9 bases. The length of the CDR3 is 17 residues. V lost 4 bases and J lost 5; bases outside the gene matches: 12. Germline V gene data show CDR1 as SGHAT and CDR2 as FQNNGV. CDR3 coding DNA: TGTGCCAGCAGCTCTTGGGGGAAGACAGGGGGAAACAATGAGCAGTTCTTC. Translated, it gives CASSSWGKTGGNNEQFF. The variable domain in full, with the rest retrieved from reference TRBV11-2 and TRBJ2-1, is EAGVAQSPRYKIIEKRQSVAFWCNPISGHATLYWYQQILGQGPKLLIQFQNNGVVDDSQLPKDRFSAERLKGVDSTLKIQPAKLEDSAVYLCASSSWGKTGGNNEQFFGPGTRLTVL.

The chain employs TRBV27 and TRBJ2-1; 14 nucleotides agree with TRBD2. Germline lookup yields CDR1 MNHEY and CDR2 SMNVEV (reference sequence). J was trimmed by 6 bases and V by 7 bases; bases with no gene match: 5. This CDR3 is built from 15 residues. CDR3: CASTKGLAGVNEQFF. The CDR3 coding sequence is TGTGCCAGCACCAAGGGACTAGCGGGAGTCAATGAGCAGTTCTTC.

The CDR3 protein is CASSEALLVAGGKNEQFF. Here the CDR3 DNA reads TGTGCCAGCAGTGAAGCGCTTCTGGTAGCGGGAGGAAAAAATGAGCAGTTCTTC. This rearrangement joins TRBV6-1 to TRBJ2-1; 10 bases are a match to TRBD2. Germline CDR1 is MNHNS and CDR2 is SASEGT. V gave up 0 bases and J gave up 7 bases; unmatched junction bases: 12. CDR3 length equals 18 residues.

V and J are TRBV4-2 and TRBJ2-5; 12 nucleotides line up with TRBD2. There are 18 residues in the CDR3. The ends lost 0 bases at V and 2 bases at J; junction bases unmatched: 7. CDR1 and CDR2 from the germline V gene are LGHNA and YNFKEQ. The CDR3 DNA sequence: TGTGCCAGCAGCCAAGATGCCGGGACTAGCGGGTTTCAAGAGACCCAGTACTTC. It yields the protein CASSQDAGTSGFQETQYF.